Reported below is one T cell receptor beta chain. Its antigen is not identified. The sample comes from a study of T cells in Graves' hyperthyroidism and ophthalmopathy. TCR beta CDR3 regions were amplified from RNA. The study used the HTBI primer set for a first-round RT-PCR of the TCR CDR3. TCRdb redid the calling of the multiplex PCR reads with MiXCR, one entry per CDR3 protein. Counted here are approximately 560,000 distinct CDR3 sequences, roughly 14% occurring once; the ten biggest clones make up about 7%. Notes on the study in general: Blood samples included most of the expanded thyroid clonotypes exceeding 0.001. Onset of ophthalmopathy came a median roughly 6.9 months after the model predicted it.

Clinical symptoms, serum thyroxine, TRAb, thyroid ultrasound and orbital computed tomography informed diagnoses. J lost 5 bases, V lost 1 base, and 8 bases had no gene match. The CDR3 consists of 15 residues. Germline CDR1 and CDR2: LGHNA and YSLEER. This chain connects TRBV4-3 to TRBJ2-7; 7 nucleotides align to TRBD2. Material: blood. The receptor comes from a woman under 40 with Graves' hyperthyroidism. The CDR3 here is CASSQGSSGINEQYF. In nucleotides, the CDR3 is TGCGCCAGCAGCCAAGGATCCAGCGGGATCAACGAGCAGTACTTC.